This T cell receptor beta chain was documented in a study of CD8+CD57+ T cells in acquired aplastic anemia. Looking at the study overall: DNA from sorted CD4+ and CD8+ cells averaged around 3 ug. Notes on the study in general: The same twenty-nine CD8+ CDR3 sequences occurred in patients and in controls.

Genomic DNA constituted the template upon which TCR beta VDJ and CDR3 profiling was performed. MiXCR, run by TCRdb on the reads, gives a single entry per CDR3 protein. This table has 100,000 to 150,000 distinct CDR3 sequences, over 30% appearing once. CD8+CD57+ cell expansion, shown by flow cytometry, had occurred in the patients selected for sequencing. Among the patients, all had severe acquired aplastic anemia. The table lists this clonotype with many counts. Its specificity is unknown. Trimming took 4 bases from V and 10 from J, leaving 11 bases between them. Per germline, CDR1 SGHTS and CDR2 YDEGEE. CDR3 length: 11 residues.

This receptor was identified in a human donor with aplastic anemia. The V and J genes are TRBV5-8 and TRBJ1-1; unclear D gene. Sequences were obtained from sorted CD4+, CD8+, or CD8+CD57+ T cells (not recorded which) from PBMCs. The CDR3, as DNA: TGTGCCAGCAGCCAGGAGACAACAGCTTTCTTT. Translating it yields CASSQETTAFF.